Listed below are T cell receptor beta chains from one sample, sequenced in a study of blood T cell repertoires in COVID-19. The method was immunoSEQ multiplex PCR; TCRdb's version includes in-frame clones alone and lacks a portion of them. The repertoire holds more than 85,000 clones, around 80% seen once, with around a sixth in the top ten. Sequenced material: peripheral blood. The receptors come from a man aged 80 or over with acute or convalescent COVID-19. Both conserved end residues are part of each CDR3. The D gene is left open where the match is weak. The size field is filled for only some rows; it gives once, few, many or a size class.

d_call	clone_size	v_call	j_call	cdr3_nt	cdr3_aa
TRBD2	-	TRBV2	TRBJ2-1	TGTGCCAGCACCGATGGGACTAATTCCTACAATGAGCAGTTCTTC	CASTDGTNSYNEQFF
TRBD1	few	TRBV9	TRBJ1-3	TGTGCCAGCAGCCGAACAGGGGTTGGAAACACCATATATTTT	CASSRTGVGNTIYF
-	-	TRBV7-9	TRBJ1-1	TGTGCCAGCAGCTTATGGGACACAAAAAACACTGAAGCTTTCTTT	CASSLWDTKNTEAFF
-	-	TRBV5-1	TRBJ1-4	TGCGCCAGCAGCTTGGGTGGGCTAACTAATGAAAAACTGTTTTTT	CASSLGGLTNEKLFF
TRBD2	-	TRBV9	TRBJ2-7	TGTGCCAGCAGCCTGGGACTAGCGGGAGTAGAGGAGCAGTACTTC	CASSLGLAGVEEQYF
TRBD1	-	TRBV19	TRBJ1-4	TGTGCCACTAAGACAGGGGCAGGAGCAACTAATGAAAAACTGTTTTTT	CATKTGAGATNEKLFF
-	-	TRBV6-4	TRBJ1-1	TGTGCCAGCAGGGTACAAATGAACACTGAAGCTTTCTTT	CASRVQMNTEAFF
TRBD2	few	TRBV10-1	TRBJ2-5	TGCGCCAGCAGTGAAGGAGGCTCGGGGGGGCTAGAGACCCAGTACTTC	CASSEGGSGGLETQYF
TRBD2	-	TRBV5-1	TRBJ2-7	TGCGCCAGCAGCCTAAGGACTAGCTCCCCCTACGAGCAGTACTTC	CASSLRTSSPYEQYF
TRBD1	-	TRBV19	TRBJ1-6	TGTGCCAGTATGGCGGGACAGACCAATTCACCCCTCCACTTT	CASMAGQTNSPLHF
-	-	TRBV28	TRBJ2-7	TGTGCCAGCAAAAACGGAGACTTTAACTTC	CASKNGDFNF
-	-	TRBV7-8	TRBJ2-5	TGTGCCAGCAGCTTAGTGGGAGCGGGTAAAGAGACCCAGTACTTC	CASSLVGAGKETQYF
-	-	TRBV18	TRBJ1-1	TGTGCCAGCTCACCAGGAGGGAACACTGAAGCTTTCTTT	CASSPGGNTEAFF
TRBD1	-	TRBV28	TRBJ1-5	TGTGCCAGCAGAAGGGGACAGGGAATCGATCAGCCCCAGCATTTT	CASRRGQGIDQPQHF